The rows below give T cell receptor beta chains drawn from one sample of a study of metastatic and nonmetastatic thyroid tumors. TCRdb re-analyzed the PCR reads through MiXCR. The repertoire holds tens of thousands of clones, with approximately 20% as singletons. Sequenced input: blood. The source of these receptors is a female donor with papillary thyroid cancer or a benign thyroid nodule (not recorded which). Some clones in this sample may be carry-over from other donors' samples. Both conserved end residues are part of each CDR3. The order of the fields is CDR3 DNA, CDR3 protein, CDR3 length, J gene, clone size, D gene, V gene. D genes are given only for firm matches. Clone size is not always given. Where it is, it says once, few, many or a class for expanded clones.

DNA: TGTGCCAGCAGCTTTTCAGGAGAGGTCAATGAGCAGTTCTTC
CDR3: CASSFSGEVNEQFF
length: 14
J: TRBJ2-1
size: many
D: NA
V: TRBV11-3

DNA: TGTGCCACCAGTGAGATAGGACAGGTATTCCCCAATGAGCAGTTCTTC
CDR3: CATSEIGQVFPNEQFF
length: 16
J: TRBJ2-1
size: many
D: TRBD1
V: TRBV24-1

DNA: TGCGCCAGCAGCCTCGGGACAGGTGTTGGCTACACCTTC
CDR3: CASSLGTGVGYTF
length: 13
J: TRBJ1-2
size: NA
D: TRBD1
V: TRBV4-3

DNA: TGCAGCGTTGAAGACCCACTAGACATCAATGAGCAGTTCTTC
CDR3: CSVEDPLDINEQFF
length: 14
J: TRBJ2-1
size: many
D: NA
V: TRBV29-1

DNA: TGCAGTGCTCTACGGACTGGAGAGGGTGGCTACACCTTC
CDR3: CSALRTGEGGYTF
length: 13
J: TRBJ1-2
size: NA
D: NA
V: TRBV20-1

DNA: TGCAGCGTTCCAGGGGCGCACACTGAAGCTTTCTTT
CDR3: CSVPGAHTEAFF
length: 12
J: TRBJ1-1
size: many
D: NA
V: TRBV29-1

DNA: TGCGCCAGTACTGGGGCCAACGTCCTGACTTTC
CDR3: CASTGANVLTF
length: 11
J: TRBJ2-6
size: many
D: NA
V: TRBV5-1

DNA: TGTGCCAGCAGTCACCCGGGACAACGGGATCAGCCCCAGCATTTT
CDR3: CASSHPGQRDQPQHF
length: 15
J: TRBJ1-5
size: few
D: NA
V: TRBV6-5

DNA: TGTGCCAACAGTTCCGATGGTGTATTCTACGAGCAGTACTTC
CDR3: CANSSDGVFYEQYF
length: 14
J: TRBJ2-7
size: NA
D: NA
V: TRBV28

DNA: TGTGCCAGCACGACTAGCGGGAGGCCAGATACGCAGTATTTT
CDR3: CASTTSGRPDTQYF
length: 14
J: TRBJ2-3
size: NA
D: TRBD2
V: TRBV6-1

DNA: TGTGCCAGCAGTTACTCTTTTTCGCCTTCGCCGGCTGGCTACACCTTC
CDR3: CASSYSFSPSPAGYTF
length: 16
J: TRBJ1-2
size: medium-sized
D: NA
V: TRBV6-5

DNA: TGTGCCAGCTCACCCGGGCCCGACAGCTCGGATACGCAGTATTTT
CDR3: CASSPGPDSSDTQYF
length: 15
J: TRBJ2-3
size: many
D: NA
V: TRBV18

DNA: TGTGCCAGCAGTCTGAACGGCCCTGCAACTAATGAAAAACTGTTTTTT
CDR3: CASSLNGPATNEKLFF
length: 16
J: TRBJ1-4
size: many
D: NA
V: TRBV12-3/TRBV12-4

DNA: TGTGCCAGCAGTTCGGACGGGATTGGTTCCCCCCAGCATTTT
CDR3: CASSSDGIGSPQHF
length: 14
J: TRBJ1-5
size: NA
D: NA
V: TRBV7-9

DNA: TGTGCCATCACTTGGGACCTTAATTCACCCCTCCACTTT
CDR3: CAITWDLNSPLHF
length: 13
J: TRBJ1-6
size: many
D: NA
V: TRBV10-3

DNA: TGTGCCAGTAGTACTCCGACTAGCGGTCTTCATACGCAGTATTTT
CDR3: CASSTPTSGLHTQYF
length: 15
J: TRBJ2-3
size: many
D: TRBD2
V: TRBV19

DNA: TGCAGCGTTGAAGATGTCACAACGGATGAAAAACTGTTTTTT
CDR3: CSVEDVTTDEKLFF
length: 14
J: TRBJ1-4
size: many
D: NA
V: TRBV29-1

DNA: TGCGCCAGCAGCTTGGTCGCGGACGACACAGATACGCAGTATTTT
CDR3: CASSLVADDTDTQYF
length: 15
J: TRBJ2-3
size: many
D: NA
V: TRBV5-1

DNA: TGTGCCAGCAGTTTATGGGCCGGGGAGCTGTTTTTT
CDR3: CASSLWAGELFF
length: 12
J: TRBJ2-2
size: many
D: NA
V: TRBV27

DNA: TGTGCCAGCAGGACCACAGGGGGAGGAAACACCATATATTTT
CDR3: CASRTTGGGNTIYF
length: 14
J: TRBJ1-3
size: many
D: TRBD1
V: TRBV28

DNA: TGCGCCAGCAGCGCGGCAGGGGGCTCCTACAATGAGCAGTTCTTC
CDR3: CASSAAGGSYNEQFF
length: 15
J: TRBJ2-1
size: NA
D: TRBD1
V: TRBV5-1

DNA: TGTGCCAGCAGCTCCTCCGGACTAGCGGCCCAAGAGACCCAGTACTTC
CDR3: CASSSSGLAAQETQYF
length: 16
J: TRBJ2-5
size: many
D: TRBD2
V: TRBV7-8

DNA: TGTGCCAGCACGGACAGCTCCTATAATTCACCCCTCCACTTT
CDR3: CASTDSSYNSPLHF
length: 14
J: TRBJ1-6
size: many
D: NA
V: TRBV3-1

DNA: TGTGCCAGCAGCTCGTGGACAGGGCGGGGAAACACCATATATTTT
CDR3: CASSSWTGRGNTIYF
length: 15
J: TRBJ1-3
size: many
D: TRBD1
V: TRBV7-2

DNA: TGTGCCAGCAGTCTCAGGGGAGGGCATGGCTACACCTTC
CDR3: CASSLRGGHGYTF
length: 13
J: TRBJ1-2
size: many
D: NA
V: TRBV28

DNA: TGCGCCAGCAGCCGTGAAGCCTACGAGCAGTACTTC
CDR3: CASSREAYEQYF
length: 12
J: TRBJ2-7
size: many
D: NA
V: TRBV5-1

DNA: TGCAGTGCTAGAGCGCGGAAGCAAGGCTCCTACAATGAGCAGTTCTTC
CDR3: CSARARKQGSYNEQFF
length: 16
J: TRBJ2-1
size: many
D: NA
V: TRBV20-1

DNA: TGTGCCAGCAGTCCTAGCGGGAGGGCCCCCTACAATGAGCAGTTCTTC
CDR3: CASSPSGRAPYNEQFF
length: 16
J: TRBJ2-1
size: many
D: TRBD2
V: TRBV27

DNA: TGTGCCTGGGGGGGAGAGCGGGATTGGGATGAGCAGTTCTTC
CDR3: CAWGGERDWDEQFF
length: 14
J: TRBJ2-1
size: few
D: TRBD2
V: TRBV30

DNA: TGTGCCAGCAGCTTAGGAGGGCCAGCGATGTACGAGCAGTACTTC
CDR3: CASSLGGPAMYEQYF
length: 15
J: TRBJ2-7
size: many
D: NA
V: TRBV7-9

DNA: TGCAGTGCTATCCGGGACAATAGCAATCAGCCCCAGCATTTT
CDR3: CSAIRDNSNQPQHF
length: 14
J: TRBJ1-5
size: few
D: NA
V: TRBV20-1

DNA: TGCAGTGCTATTCGACAGTTAGGCACTGAAGCTTTCTTT
CDR3: CSAIRQLGTEAFF
length: 13
J: TRBJ1-1
size: many
D: NA
V: TRBV20-1

DNA: TGTGCCAGCAGACTTACCTGGGGAGAGCGGTACTTC
CDR3: CASRLTWGERYF
length: 12
J: TRBJ2-7
size: NA
D: NA
V: TRBV11-2

DNA: TGTGCCAGCTCACCTAAGACAGGTGAAGCTTTCTTT
CDR3: CASSPKTGEAFF
length: 12
J: TRBJ1-1
size: NA
D: NA
V: TRBV18

DNA: TGTGCCAGCAGCCCCAACTCATCAATGCGAAAACTGTTTTTT
CDR3: CASSPNSSMRKLFF
length: 14
J: TRBJ1-4
size: many
D: NA
V: TRBV12-3/TRBV12-4

DNA: TGCGCCAGCAGCTTGACCTTAAATGAGCAGTTCTTC
CDR3: CASSLTLNEQFF
length: 12
J: TRBJ2-1
size: many
D: NA
V: TRBV5-1

DNA: TGTGCCAGCAGCTTAGGTGGACAGGGGCGCGAGCAGTACTTC
CDR3: CASSLGGQGREQYF
length: 14
J: TRBJ2-7
size: many
D: TRBD1
V: TRBV7-2

DNA: TGTGCCAGCAGTGACGGGACAGGGGGCACAGATACGCAGTATTTT
CDR3: CASSDGTGGTDTQYF
length: 15
J: TRBJ2-3
size: few
D: TRBD1
V: TRBV6-4

DNA: TGTGCCAGCTCACCAGGGAGTCCCTCTGGAAACACCATATATTTT
CDR3: CASSPGSPSGNTIYF
length: 15
J: TRBJ1-3
size: many
D: NA
V: TRBV18

DNA: TGCAGTGCCCCCATGGGACGTAGCGGGGACGACGAGCAGTACTTC
CDR3: CSAPMGRSGDDEQYF
length: 15
J: TRBJ2-7
size: NA
D: TRBD2
V: TRBV20-1

DNA: TGTGCCAGCAGTTACGTGTTGGGACTAAGACCCGTCAATGAGCAGTTCTTC
CDR3: CASSYVLGLRPVNEQFF
length: 17
J: TRBJ2-1
size: many
D: TRBD2
V: TRBV6-2/TRBV6-3

DNA: TGTGCCAGCAGCTTAGTGGTGGGTAATGAGCAGTTCTTC
CDR3: CASSLVVGNEQFF
length: 13
J: TRBJ2-1
size: many
D: NA
V: TRBV11-2